Shown below are 3 T cell receptor beta chains from a single sample sequenced in a study of blood T cell repertoires in COVID-19 (dated by TCRdb to the early 2020s). The library relied on the immunoSEQ multiplex PCR assay. In its TCRdb copy, this immuneACCESS table keeps in-frame sequences only and misses some clones. Where compared with another copy, unresolved V genes explain less than half of these, and the others have no known cause. This sample gives 300,000 or so clones in total; 80% to 90% of them show up just once. Of the sample, about 8% is held by the ten largest clones. The sample comprised peripheral blood. These receptors were taken from a woman aged 45 to 65 who had recovered from COVID-19.

Comment on this clone: Other DNA sequences within the sample encode an identical CDR3. CDR3 loop: CASSPGTGYGYTF. For the CDR3, the DNA is TGTGCCAGCAGTCCAGGGACAGGCTATGGCTACACCTTC. The chain links TRBV27 to TRBJ1-2, with 8 bases matching TRBD1. The CDR3 is made up of 13 amino acids. Germline trimming cut 5 bases from V and 4 bases from J; bases unmatched to any gene: 3. CDR1 and CDR2 from the germline V gene are MNHEY and SMNVEV (reference sequence).

The rearrangement uses TRBV5-4 and TRBJ2-2; D unresolved. This CDR3 is 14 amino acids long. The germline CDR1 and CDR2 sequences are SGHNT and YYREEE (reference sequence). V shed 0 bases and J shed 8 bases, with 11 bases lying between them. DNA of the CDR3: TGTGCCAGCAGCTTGGCCTCTAGAGAAGGGGAGCTGTTTTTT. This encodes CASSLASREGELFF.

This clone appeared a few times. This chain connects TRBV5-4 to TRBJ2-7; D is perhaps TRBD2 (6 bases). The CDR3 contains 13 residues. Trimming cost V 7 bases and J 2 bases, with 13 bases left between them. Germline CDR1 SGHNT, CDR2 YYREEE (reference sequence). DNA for the CDR3: TGTGCCAGCCGAGCATGGGGGGCCTACGAGCAGTACTTC. Protein sequence: CASRAWGAYEQYF. Full variable domain (missing parts from reference TRBV5-4 and TRBJ2-7): ETGVTQSPTHLIKTRGQQVTLRCSSQSGHNTVSWYQQALGQGPQFIFQYYREEENGRGNFPPRFSGLQFPNYSSELNVNALELDDSALYLCASRAWGAYEQYFGPGTRLTVT.